These T cell receptor beta chains were read from a single sample in a study of cytomegalovirus exposure and HLA in healthy donors. The protocol was immunoSEQ multiplex PCR, while the TCRdb copy is restricted to in-frame clones and leaves out a portion. The table shows some 200,000 clones, with about 62% occurring only once. Source material: PBMCs. The receptor source for this set is a man aged 40-49 years in good health and CMV-seronegative. The CDR3 runs from the conserved cysteine through the conserved F or W. The order of the fields is D gene, clone size, J gene, CDR3 length, V gene, CDR3 DNA, CDR3 protein. A D gene is named only where the DNA matches it firmly. Rows may omit the clone size; those that give it use once, few, many or a size class.

TRBD2,once,TRBJ2-1,16,TRBV19,TGTGCCAGTAGTTCCGTAGCGGGGGGTTCCTACAATGAGCAGTTCTTC,CASSSVAGGSYNEQFF
NA,NA,TRBJ2-5,12,TRBV7-2,TGTGCCAGCAGCCGGCAGGAAGGGACCCAGTACTTC,CASSRQEGTQYF
NA,NA,TRBJ2-7,14,TRBV6-5,TGTGCCAGCAGTTACGGGCAGCCCACCTACGAGCAGTACTTC,CASSYGQPTYEQYF
TRBD1,NA,TRBJ2-5,15,TRBV11-3,TGTGCCAGCAGCAGGCTCGGGACAGAGGAAGAGACCCAGTACTTC,CASSRLGTEEETQYF
TRBD1,NA,TRBJ1-3,15,TRBV28,TGTGCCAGCAGTTCCTCGGACAGGGACCGAAACACCATATATTTT,CASSSSDRDRNTIYF
NA,NA,TRBJ2-6,12,TRBV29-1,TGCAGCGTCTACTCTGGGGCCAACGTCCTGACTTTC,CSVYSGANVLTF
NA,few,TRBJ1-1,15,TRBV5-1,TGCGCCAGCAGACCACCGGGACAAATGAACACTGAAGCTTTCTTT,CASRPPGQMNTEAFF
TRBD2,NA,TRBJ2-1,15,TRBV6-1,TGTGCCAGCAGTGAACTAGCGGGGGGGTACAATGAGCAGTTCTTC,CASSELAGGYNEQFF
NA,NA,TRBJ1-3,15,TRBV10-3,TGTGCCATCAGTGAGACAGGCACCACTGGAAACACCATATATTTT,CAISETGTTGNTIYF
NA,NA,TRBJ2-7,14,TRBV11-2,TGTGCCAGCAGCTTAGGCCCGGGAGTGAGGGAGCAGTACTTC,CASSLGPGVREQYF
TRBD1,NA,TRBJ2-7,15,TRBV28,TGTGCCAGCAGTTTTTTGGGACAGGCCGACTACGAGCAGTACTTC,CASSFLGQADYEQYF
NA,NA,TRBJ2-7,18,TRBV4-1,TGCGCCAGCAGCCAAGATCGCTTCACTTCCCCCTCCTCCTACGAGCAGTACTTC,CASSQDRFTSPSSYEQYF
TRBD1,NA,TRBJ2-7,14,TRBV7-6,TGTGCCAGCAGCAAGGACAGGGGCCCGTACGAGCAGTACTTC,CASSKDRGPYEQYF
NA,NA,TRBJ1-1,13,TRBV6-1,TGTGCCAGCAGGAGAGTAGATAGCACTGAAGCTTTCTTT,CASRRVDSTEAFF
TRBD2,NA,TRBJ2-1,15,TRBV7-3,TGTGCCAGCAGTTCTGGACTAGCGGGGAAAGATGAGCAGTTCTTC,CASSSGLAGKDEQFF
TRBD1,NA,TRBJ2-5,15,TRBV5-1,TGCGCCAGCAGCTTGATGACAGGGGTGAGGGAGACCCAGTACTTC,CASSLMTGVRETQYF
TRBD1,NA,TRBJ2-7,13,TRBV6-5,TGTGCCAGCAGCTACAGGGGGCCCTACGAGCAGTACTTC,CASSYRGPYEQYF